These T cell receptor beta chains were read from a single sample in a study of CXCR3-negative and CXCR3-positive naive CD8 T cells. Reanalyzing the 5' RACE reads, TCRdb keeps one entry per CDR3 protein, without DNA. The sample yields 100,000 to 150,000 distinct CDR3 sequences, of which the top ten take up 0.29%. Sequenced input: naive CXCR3- CD8+ T cells from blood. All receptors derive from a human donor in good health. Some clones in this sample may be carry-over from other donors' samples. Both conserved end residues are part of each CDR3.

j_call v_call cdr3_aa
TRBJ2-7 TRBV28 CASSYRGVREQYF
TRBJ2-2 TRBV29-1 CSVLITGRNTGELFF
TRBJ1-5 TRBV20-1 CSARDRGDVSNQPQHF
TRBJ2-1 TRBV29-1 CSVDYRSSYNEQFF
TRBJ2-7 TRBV5-6 CASSPQQGASGYEQYF
TRBJ2-2 TRBV28 CASSFWGDTGELFF
TRBJ2-7 TRBV4-3 CASSPVRGAPYEQYF
TRBJ2-1 TRBV24-1 CATSDSSGGANEQFF
TRBJ2-7 TRBV27 CASRGAGIYEQYF
TRBJ1-1 TRBV9 CASSLGDSLVTEAFF
TRBJ2-6 TRBV25-1 CASSEWYSSGANVLTF
TRBJ2-7 TRBV28 CASSFSPGSYEQYF
TRBJ2-3 TRBV18 CASSPNAETPIQTDTQYF
TRBJ2-7 TRBV5-6 CASSAETPYESF
TRBJ2-7 TRBV7-2 CASSFEDGPYEQYF
TRBJ2-1 TRBV29-1 CSAHSGSSYNEQFF
TRBJ1-1 TRBV29-1 CSVADSLNTEAFF